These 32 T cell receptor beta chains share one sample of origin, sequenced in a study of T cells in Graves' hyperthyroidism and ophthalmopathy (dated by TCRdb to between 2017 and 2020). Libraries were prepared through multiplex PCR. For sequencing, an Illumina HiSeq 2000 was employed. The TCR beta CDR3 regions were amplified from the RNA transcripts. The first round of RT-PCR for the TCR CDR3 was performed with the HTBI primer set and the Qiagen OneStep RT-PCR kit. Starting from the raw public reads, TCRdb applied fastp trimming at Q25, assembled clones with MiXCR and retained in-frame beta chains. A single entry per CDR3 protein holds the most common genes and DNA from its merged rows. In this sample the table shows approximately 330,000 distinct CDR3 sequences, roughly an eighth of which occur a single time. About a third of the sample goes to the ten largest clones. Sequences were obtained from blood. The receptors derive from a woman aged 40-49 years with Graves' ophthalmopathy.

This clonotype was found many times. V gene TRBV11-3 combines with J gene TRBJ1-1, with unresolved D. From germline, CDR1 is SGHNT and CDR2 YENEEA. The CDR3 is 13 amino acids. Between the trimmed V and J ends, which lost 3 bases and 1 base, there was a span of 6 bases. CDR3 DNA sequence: TGTGCCAGCAGCTTCCATACGAACACTGAAGCTTTCTTT. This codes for CASSFHTNTEAFF. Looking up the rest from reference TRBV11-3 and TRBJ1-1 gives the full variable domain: EAGVVQSPRYKIIEKKQPVAFWCNPISGHNTLYWYLQNLGQGPELLIRYENEEAVDDSQLPKDRFSAERLKGVDSTLKIQPAELGDSAVYLCASSFHTNTEAFFGQGTRLTVV.

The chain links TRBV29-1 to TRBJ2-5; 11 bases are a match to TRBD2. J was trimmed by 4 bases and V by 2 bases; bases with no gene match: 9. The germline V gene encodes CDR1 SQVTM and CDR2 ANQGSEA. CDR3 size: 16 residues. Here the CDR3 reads CSVERVAGGPSETQYF. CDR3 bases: TGCAGCGTTGAAAGGGTAGCGGGAGGGCCGTCAGAGACCCAGTACTTC. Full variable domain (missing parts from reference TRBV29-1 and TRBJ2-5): SAVISQKPSRDICQRGTSLTIQCQVDSQVTMMFWYRQQPGQSLTLIATANQGSEATYESGFVIDKFPISRPNLTFSTLTVSNMSPEDSSIYLCSVERVAGGPSETQYFGPGTRLLVL.

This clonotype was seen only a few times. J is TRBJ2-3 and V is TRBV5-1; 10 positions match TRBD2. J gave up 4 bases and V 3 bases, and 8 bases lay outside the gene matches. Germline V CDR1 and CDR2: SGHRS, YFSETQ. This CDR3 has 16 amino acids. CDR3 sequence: CASSWQAGGLSDTQYF. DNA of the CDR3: TGCGCCAGCAGCTGGCAAGCGGGGGGGCTGTCAGATACGCAGTATTTT.

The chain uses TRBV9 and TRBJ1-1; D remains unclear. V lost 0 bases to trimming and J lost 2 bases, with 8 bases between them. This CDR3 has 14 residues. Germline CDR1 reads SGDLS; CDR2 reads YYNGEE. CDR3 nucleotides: TGTGCCAGCAGCGTAGCGGCCGCCAACACTGAAGCTTTCTTT. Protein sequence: CASSVAAANTEAFF.

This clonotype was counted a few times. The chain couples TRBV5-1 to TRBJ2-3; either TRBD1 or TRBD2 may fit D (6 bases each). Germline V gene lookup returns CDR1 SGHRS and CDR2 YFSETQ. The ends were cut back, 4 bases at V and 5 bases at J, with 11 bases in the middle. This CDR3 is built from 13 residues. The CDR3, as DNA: TGCGCCAGCAGCGGGGGGCCGGGAGATACGCAGTATTTT. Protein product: CASSGGPGDTQYF.

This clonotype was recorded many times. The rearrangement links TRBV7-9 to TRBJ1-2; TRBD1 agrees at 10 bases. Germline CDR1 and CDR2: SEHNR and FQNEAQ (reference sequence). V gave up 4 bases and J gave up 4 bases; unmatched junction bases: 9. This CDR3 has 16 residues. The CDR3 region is CASSSATGTGAYGYTF. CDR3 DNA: TGTGCCAGCAGCTCAGCCACCGGGACAGGGGCCTATGGCTACACCTTC.

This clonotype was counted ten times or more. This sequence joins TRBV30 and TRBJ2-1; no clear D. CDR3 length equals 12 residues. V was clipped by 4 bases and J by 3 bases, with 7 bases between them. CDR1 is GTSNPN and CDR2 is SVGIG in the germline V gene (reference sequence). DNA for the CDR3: TGTGCCTGGAAGCGACTCTACAATGAGCAGTTCTTC. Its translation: CAWKRLYNEQFF.

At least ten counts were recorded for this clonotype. The CDR3 sequence is CASSPSRTGGGKLFF. CDR3 DNA sequence: TGTGCCAGCAGTCCTTCCCGGACAGGGGGCGGAAAACTGTTTTTT. The genes are TRBV6-1 and TRBJ1-4, with 11 bases identical to TRBD1. The germline CDR1 and CDR2 sequences are MNHNS and SASEGT. The V and J ends lost 5 bases and 10 bases, in that order; junction bases with no gene match: 9. This CDR3 region has 15 residues.

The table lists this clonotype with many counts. The CDR3 sequence: CASSRIRTEANIQYF. CDR3 in DNA: TGTGCCAGCAGCAGAATTAGGACGGAGGCAAACATTCAGTACTTC. The chain links TRBV11-3 to TRBJ2-4; a possible D gene is TRBD2 (5 bases). This CDR3 spans 15 amino acids. Germline CDR1 reads SGHNT; CDR2 reads YENEEA. Trimming removed 5 bases at V and 6 bases at J, with 17 bases between.

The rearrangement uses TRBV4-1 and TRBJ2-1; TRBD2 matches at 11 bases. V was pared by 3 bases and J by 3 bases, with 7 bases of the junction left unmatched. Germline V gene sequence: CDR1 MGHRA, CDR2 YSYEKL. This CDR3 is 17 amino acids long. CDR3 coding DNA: TGCGCCAGCAGCCATGACTCCGGGACTAGCGGCTACAATGAGCAGTTCTTC. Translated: CASSHDSGTSGYNEQFF.

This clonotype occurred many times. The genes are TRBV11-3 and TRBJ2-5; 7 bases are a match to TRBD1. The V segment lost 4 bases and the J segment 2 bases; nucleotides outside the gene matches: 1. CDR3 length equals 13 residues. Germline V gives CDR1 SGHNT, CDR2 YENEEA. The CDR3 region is CASSWGQQETQYF. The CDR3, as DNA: TGTGCCAGCAGCTGGGGACAGCAAGAGACCCAGTACTTC.

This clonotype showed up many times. The CDR3 sequence is CASSFGVLEGKVAFF. The CDR3 nucleotides read TGTGCCAGCAGCTTTGGGGTGCTGGAGGGTAAGGTTGCTTTCTTT. V and J are TRBV11-2 and TRBJ1-1, with unresolved D. Trimming left V 3 bases short and J 11 bases short, with 22 bases between. The V gene's germline CDR1 is SGHAT and CDR2 FQNNGV. The CDR3 length is 15 residues.

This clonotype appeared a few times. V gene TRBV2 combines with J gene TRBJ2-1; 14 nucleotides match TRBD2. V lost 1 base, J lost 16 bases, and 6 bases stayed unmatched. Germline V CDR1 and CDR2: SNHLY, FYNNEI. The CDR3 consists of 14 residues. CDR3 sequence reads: CASSEDPGTSGSFF. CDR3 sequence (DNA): TGTGCCAGCAGTGAAGATCCCGGGACTAGCGGGAGTTTCTTC.

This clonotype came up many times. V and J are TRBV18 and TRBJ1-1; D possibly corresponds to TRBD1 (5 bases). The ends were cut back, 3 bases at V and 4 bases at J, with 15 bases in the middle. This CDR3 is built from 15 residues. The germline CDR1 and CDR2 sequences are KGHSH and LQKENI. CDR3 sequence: CASSPQGGAATEAFF. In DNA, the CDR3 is TGTGCCAGCTCACCTCAAGGTGGGGCTGCCACTGAAGCTTTCTTT.

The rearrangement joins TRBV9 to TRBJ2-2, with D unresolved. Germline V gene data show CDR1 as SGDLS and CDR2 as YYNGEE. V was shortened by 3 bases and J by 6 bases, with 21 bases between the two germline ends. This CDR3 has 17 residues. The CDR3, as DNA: TGTGCCAGCAGCGCCTCGGCCTTGAAGGCGATGGCCGGGGAGCTGTTTTTT. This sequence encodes CASSASALKAMAGELFF.

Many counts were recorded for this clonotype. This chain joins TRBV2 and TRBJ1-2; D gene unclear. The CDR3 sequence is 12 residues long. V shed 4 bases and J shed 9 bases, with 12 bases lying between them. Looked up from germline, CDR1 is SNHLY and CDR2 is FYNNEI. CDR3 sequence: CASSVVIARYTF. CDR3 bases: TGTGCCAGCAGTGTCGTCATAGCCCGCTACACCTTC.

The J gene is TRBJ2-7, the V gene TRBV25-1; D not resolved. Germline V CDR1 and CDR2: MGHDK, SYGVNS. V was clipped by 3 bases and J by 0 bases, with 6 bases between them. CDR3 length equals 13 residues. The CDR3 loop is CASSEAGSYEQYF. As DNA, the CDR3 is TGTGCCAGCAGTGAGGCAGGCTCCTACGAGCAGTACTTC.

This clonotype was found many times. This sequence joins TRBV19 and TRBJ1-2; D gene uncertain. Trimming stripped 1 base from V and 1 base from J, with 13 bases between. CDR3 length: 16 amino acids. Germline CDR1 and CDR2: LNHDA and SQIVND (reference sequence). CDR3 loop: CASSIAGDGGNYGYTF. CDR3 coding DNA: TGTGCCAGTAGTATAGCAGGAGACGGTGGTAACTATGGCTACACCTTC.

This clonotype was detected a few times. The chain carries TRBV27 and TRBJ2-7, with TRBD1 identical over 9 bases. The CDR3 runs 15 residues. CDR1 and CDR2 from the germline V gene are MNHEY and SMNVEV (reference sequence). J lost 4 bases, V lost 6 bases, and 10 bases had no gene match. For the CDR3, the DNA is TGTGCCAGCAGGATCGGACAGGGGAGGGTTTACGAGCAGTACTTC. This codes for CASRIGQGRVYEQYF.

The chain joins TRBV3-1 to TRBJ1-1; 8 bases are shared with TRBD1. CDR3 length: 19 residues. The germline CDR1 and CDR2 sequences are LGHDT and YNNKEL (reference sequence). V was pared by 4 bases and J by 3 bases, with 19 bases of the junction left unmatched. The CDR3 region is CASSPKGQGRRPGHTEAFF. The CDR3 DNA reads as TGTGCCAGCAGCCCTAAAGGACAGGGTCGACGCCCCGGGCACACTGAAGCTTTCTTT.

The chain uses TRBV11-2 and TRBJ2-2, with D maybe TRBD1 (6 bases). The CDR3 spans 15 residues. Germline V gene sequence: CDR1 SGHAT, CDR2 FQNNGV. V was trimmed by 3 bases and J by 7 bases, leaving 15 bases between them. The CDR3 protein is CASSFSGTPNGELFF. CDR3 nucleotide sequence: TGTGCCAGCAGCTTTTCCGGGACACCAAACGGGGAGCTGTTTTTT.

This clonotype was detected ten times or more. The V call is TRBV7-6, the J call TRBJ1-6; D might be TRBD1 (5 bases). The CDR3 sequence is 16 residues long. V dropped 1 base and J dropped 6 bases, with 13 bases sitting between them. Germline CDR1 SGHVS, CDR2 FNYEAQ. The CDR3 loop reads CASSLGYERGNSPLHF. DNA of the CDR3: TGTGCCAGCAGCTTAGGATACGAGAGGGGTAATTCACCCCTCCACTTT.

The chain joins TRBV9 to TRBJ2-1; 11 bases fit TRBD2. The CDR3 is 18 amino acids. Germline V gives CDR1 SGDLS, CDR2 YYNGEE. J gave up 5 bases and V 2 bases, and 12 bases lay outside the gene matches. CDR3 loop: CASSVISGGAVWDNEQFF. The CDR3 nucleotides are TGTGCCAGCAGCGTCATTAGCGGGGGGGCCGTTTGGGACAATGAGCAGTTCTTC. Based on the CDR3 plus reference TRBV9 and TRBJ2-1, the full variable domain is DSGVTQTPKHLITATGQRVTLRCSPRSGDLSVYWYQQSLDQGLQFLIQYYNGEERAKGNILERFSAQQFPDLHSELNLSSLELGDSALYFCASSVISGGAVWDNEQFFGPGTRLTVL.

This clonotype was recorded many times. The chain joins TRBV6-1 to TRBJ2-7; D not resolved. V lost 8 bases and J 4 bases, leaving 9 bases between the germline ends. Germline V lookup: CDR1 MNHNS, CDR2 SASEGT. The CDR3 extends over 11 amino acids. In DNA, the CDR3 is TGTGCCAGCCGCCACGCGTACGAGCAGTACTTC. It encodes CASRHAYEQYF.

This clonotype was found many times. This CDR3 reads CASSPQGHNSPLHF. CDR3 sequence (DNA): TGTGCCAGCAGCCCACAGGGCCATAATTCACCCCTCCACTTT. The chain links TRBV28 to TRBJ1-6; tentatively, D is TRBD1 (6 bases). Germline V gene data show CDR1 as MDHEN and CDR2 as SYDVKM. Trimming cost V 6 bases and J 5 bases, with 11 bases left between them. The CDR3 runs 14 residues.

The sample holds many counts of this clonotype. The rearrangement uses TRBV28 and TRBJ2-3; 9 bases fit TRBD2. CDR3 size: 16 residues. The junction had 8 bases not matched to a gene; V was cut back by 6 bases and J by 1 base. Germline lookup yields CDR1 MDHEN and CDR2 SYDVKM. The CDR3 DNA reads TGTGCCAGCAGCCTCCTATCTAGCGGGGGCACAGATACGCAGTATTTT. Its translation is CASSLLSSGGTDTQYF. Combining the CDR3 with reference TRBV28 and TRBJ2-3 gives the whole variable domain DVKVTQSSRYLVKRTGEKVFLECVQDMDHENMFWYRQDPGLGLRLIYFSYDVKMKEKGDIPEGYSVSREKKERFSLILESASTNQTSMYLCASSLLSSGGTDTQYFGPGTRLTVL.

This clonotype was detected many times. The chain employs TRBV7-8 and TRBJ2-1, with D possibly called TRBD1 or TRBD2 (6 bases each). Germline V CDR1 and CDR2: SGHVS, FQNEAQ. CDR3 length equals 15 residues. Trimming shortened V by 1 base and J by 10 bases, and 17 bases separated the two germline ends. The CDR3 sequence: CASSLDPEGGSEQFF. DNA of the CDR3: TGTGCCAGCAGCTTAGATCCAGAAGGGGGGTCAGAGCAGTTCTTC.

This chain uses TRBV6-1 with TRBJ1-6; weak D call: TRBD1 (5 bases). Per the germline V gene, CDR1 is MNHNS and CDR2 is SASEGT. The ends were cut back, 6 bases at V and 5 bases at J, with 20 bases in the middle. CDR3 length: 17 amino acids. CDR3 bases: TGTGCCAGCAGAGCCCCAAATAGACAGAGAGATAATTCACCCCTCCACTTT. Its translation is CASRAPNRQRDNSPLHF.

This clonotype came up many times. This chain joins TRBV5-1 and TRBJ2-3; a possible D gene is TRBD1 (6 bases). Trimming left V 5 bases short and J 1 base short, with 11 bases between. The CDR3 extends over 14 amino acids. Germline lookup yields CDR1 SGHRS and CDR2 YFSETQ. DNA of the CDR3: TGCGCCAGCAGATTCTCAGGGGGCACAGATACGCAGTATTTT. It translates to CASRFSGGTDTQYF.

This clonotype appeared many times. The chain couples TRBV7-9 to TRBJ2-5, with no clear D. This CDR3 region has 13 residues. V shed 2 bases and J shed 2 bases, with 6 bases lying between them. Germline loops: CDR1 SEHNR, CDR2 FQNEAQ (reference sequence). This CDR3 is CASSLSEQETQYF. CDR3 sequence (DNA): TGTGCCAGCAGCTTATCGGAGCAAGAGACCCAGTACTTC.

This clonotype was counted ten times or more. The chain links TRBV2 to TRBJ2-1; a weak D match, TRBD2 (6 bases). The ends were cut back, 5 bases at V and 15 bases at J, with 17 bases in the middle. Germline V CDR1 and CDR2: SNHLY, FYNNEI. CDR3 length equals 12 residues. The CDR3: CASSRMGRGPFF. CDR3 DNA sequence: TGTGCCAGCAGTCGAATGGGGCGGGGTCCGTTCTTC.

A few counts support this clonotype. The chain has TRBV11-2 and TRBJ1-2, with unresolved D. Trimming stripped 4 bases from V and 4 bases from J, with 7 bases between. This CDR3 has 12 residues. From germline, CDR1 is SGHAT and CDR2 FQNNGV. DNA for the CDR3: TGTGCCAGCAGCTCGGAGAGCTATGGCTACACCTTC. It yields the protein CASSSESYGYTF.